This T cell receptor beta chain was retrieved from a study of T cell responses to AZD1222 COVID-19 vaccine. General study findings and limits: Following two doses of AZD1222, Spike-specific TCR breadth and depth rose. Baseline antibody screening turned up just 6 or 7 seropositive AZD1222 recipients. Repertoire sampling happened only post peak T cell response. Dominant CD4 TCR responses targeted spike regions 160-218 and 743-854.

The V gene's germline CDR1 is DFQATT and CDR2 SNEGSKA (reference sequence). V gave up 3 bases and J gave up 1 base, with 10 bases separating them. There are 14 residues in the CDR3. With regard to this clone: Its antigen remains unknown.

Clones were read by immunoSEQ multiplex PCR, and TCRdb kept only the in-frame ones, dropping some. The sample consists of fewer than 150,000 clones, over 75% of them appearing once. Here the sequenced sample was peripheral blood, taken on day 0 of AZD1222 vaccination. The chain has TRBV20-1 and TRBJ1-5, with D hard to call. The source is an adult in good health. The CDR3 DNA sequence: TGCAGTGCTAGTCCAGCAGCGAGCAATCAGCCCCAGCATTTT. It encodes CSASPAASNQPQHF.